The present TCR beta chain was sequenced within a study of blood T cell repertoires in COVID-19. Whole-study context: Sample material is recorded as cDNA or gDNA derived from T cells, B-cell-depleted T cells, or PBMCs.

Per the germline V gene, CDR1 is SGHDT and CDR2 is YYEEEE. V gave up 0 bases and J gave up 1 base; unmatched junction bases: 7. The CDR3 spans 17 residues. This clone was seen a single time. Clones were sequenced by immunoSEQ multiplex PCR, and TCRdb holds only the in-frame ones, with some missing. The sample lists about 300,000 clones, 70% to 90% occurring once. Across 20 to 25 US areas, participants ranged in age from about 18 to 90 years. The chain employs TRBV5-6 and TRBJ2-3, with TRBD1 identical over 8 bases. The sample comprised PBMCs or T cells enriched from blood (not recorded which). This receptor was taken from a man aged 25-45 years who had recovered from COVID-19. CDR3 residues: CASSLGGRGLGTDTQYF. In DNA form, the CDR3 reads TGTGCCAGCAGCTTGGGGGGCAGGGGGCTTGGCACAGATACGCAGTATTTT.